The 16 T cell receptor beta chains presented below share a single source sample, sequenced in a study of T cell repertoires in cytomegalovirus infection. TCRdb independently ran MiXCR on the reads; one entry per CDR3 protein. The sample yields 640,000 or so distinct CDR3 sequences, approximately 33% seen once. Antigens for these TCRs are unknown. The specimen comprised cultured PBMCs, sampled from culture after CMV antigen stimulation. The receptors were gathered from a human donor in good health (CMV status not recorded). Some clones in this sample may be carry-over from other donors' samples.

Here the CDR3 DNA reads TGTGCCACCAGCAGACCGGGCCACGGGGAAGATACGCAGTATTTT. Translated, it gives CATSRPGHGEDTQYF. V gene TRBV15 combines with J gene TRBJ2-3, with D possibly TRBD2 on 5 matching bases. Per the germline V gene, CDR1 is LNHNV and CDR2 is YYDKDF (reference sequence). The V end lost 2 bases, the J end lost 5 bases, and 14 bases lay between the germline ends. The CDR3 runs 15 residues.

This rearrangement joins TRBV20-1 to TRBJ2-4, with 10 bases lining up with TRBD1. The J segment lost 6 bases and the V segment lost 6 bases, leaving 5 bases of the junction unmatched. The CDR3 is made up of 13 amino acids. Per germline, CDR1 DFQATT and CDR2 SNEGSKA (reference sequence). In nucleotides, the CDR3 is TGCAGTGCCGGAGGGACAGGGGTAAACATTCAGTACTTC. As protein: CSAGGTGVNIQYF.

The V gene is TRBV20-1, the J gene TRBJ2-3; 10 nucleotides agree with TRBD2. Germline lookup yields CDR1 DFQATT and CDR2 SNEGSKA (reference sequence). With V trimmed by 3 bases and J by 8 bases, 8 bases remained unmatched. This CDR3 has 14 amino acids. The CDR3 region is CSASESGGAVTQYF. The CDR3, as DNA: TGCAGTGCTAGCGAGAGCGGGGGGGCAGTTACGCAGTATTTT.

This chain joins TRBV12-3 or TRBV12-4 and TRBJ2-1; the D gene is possibly TRBD1 (6 bases). The CDR3 length is 15 residues. Deletions cut 6 bases from V and 2 bases from J, with 14 bases between. CDR3 region: CASSPDRLPYNEQFF. Written as DNA, the CDR3 is TGTGCCAGCAGCCCGGACAGACTGCCCTACAATGAGCAGTTCTTC.

The genes are TRBV18 and TRBJ2-7; 9 nucleotides agree with TRBD1. Germline CDR1 and CDR2: KGHSH and LQKENI. The CDR3 is 16 residues long. The V segment lost 4 bases and the J segment 4 bases; nucleotides outside the gene matches: 11. CDR3 bases: TGTGCCAGCTCACACCGCACAGGGGGCAAGGGATACGAGCAGTACTTC. This gives the protein CASSHRTGGKGYEQYF.

The genes are TRBV19 and TRBJ2-3; maybe TRBD2 (5 bases). Trimming cost V 5 bases and J 5 bases, with 11 bases left between them. The germline gives CDR1 LNHDA, CDR2 SQIVND (reference sequence). The CDR3 contains 13 residues. As DNA, the CDR3 is TGTGCCAGTAGTGCGGGTCTGGGAGATACGCAGTATTTT. Protein sequence: CASSAGLGDTQYF.

In its sample, this clonotype was seen a few times. V usage is TRBV11-3 and J usage is TRBJ2-5; TRBD2 agrees at 8 bases. The germline CDR1 and CDR2 sequences are SGHNT and YENEEA. The V segment lost 5 bases and the J segment 5 bases; nucleotides outside the gene matches: 10. This CDR3 region has 15 residues. The CDR3 nucleotides read TGTGCCAGCAGCCGGGGACTAGGTAGTCTTGAGACCCAGTACTTC. Translated, it gives CASSRGLGSLETQYF.

V is TRBV5-4 and J is TRBJ2-3, with D unresolved. This CDR3 has 13 residues. Trimming stripped 2 bases from V and 6 bases from J, with 10 bases between. CDR1 is SGHNT, CDR2 YYREEE, per germline (reference sequence). The CDR3 loop is CASSFEGGDTQYF. The CDR3 DNA follows: TGTGCCAGCAGCTTCGAAGGTGGCGATACGCAGTATTTT.

A few counts support this clonotype. This chain uses TRBV6-6 with TRBJ2-3; no reliable D call. CDR3 length equals 14 residues. Germline V CDR1 and CDR2: MNHNY, SVGAGI (reference sequence). Deletions cut 2 bases from V and 2 bases from J, with 8 bases between. CDR3 sequence reads: CASSYAEVTDTQYF. The DNA of the CDR3 is TGTGCCAGCAGTTACGCTGAGGTCACAGATACGCAGTATTTT.

The chain employs TRBV7-9 and TRBJ1-1, with D maybe TRBD1 (5 bases). The V gene's germline CDR1 is SEHNR and CDR2 FQNEAQ (reference sequence). V shed 1 base and J shed 11 bases, with 11 bases lying between them. The CDR3 has 12 residues. Written as DNA, the CDR3 is TGTGCCAGCAGCTTAGGGGGGGTTGCGGCTTTCTTT. This sequence encodes CASSLGGVAAFF. Full variable domain (missing parts from reference TRBV7-9 and TRBJ1-1): DTGVSQNPRHKITKRGQNVTFRCDPISEHNRLYWYRQTLGQGPEFLTYFQNEAQLEKSRLLSDRFSAERPKGSFSTLEIQRTEQGDSAMYLCASSLGGVAAFFGQGTRLTVV.

This rearrangement joins TRBV19 to TRBJ2-2; 7 nucleotides line up with TRBD1. Germline CDR1 and CDR2: LNHDA and SQIVND (reference sequence). CDR3 length: 13 amino acids. After removal of 9 bases from V and 4 bases from J, the junction contained 5 bases not matched to a gene. This CDR3 reads CARRGPSTGELFF. The DNA of the CDR3 is TGTGCCAGAAGGGGGCCGAGCACCGGGGAGCTGTTTTTT. The full variable domain, its missing parts supplied by reference TRBV19 and TRBJ2-2, is DGGITQSPKYLFRKEGQNVTLSCEQNLNHDAMYWYRQDPGQGLRLIYYSQIVNDFQKGDIAEGYSVSREKKESFPLTVTSAQKNPTAFYLCARRGPSTGELFFGEGSRLTVL.

This clonotype has only a few counts. The V and J genes are TRBV27 and TRBJ2-1; TRBD1 aligns across 7 bases. The trim removed 5 bases at V and 15 bases at J, leaving 10 bases unmatched. Germline-derived CDR1 and CDR2 are MNHEY and SMNVEV (reference sequence). The CDR3 covers 12 residues. The CDR3 loop is CASSTYDRVLFF. DNA for the CDR3: TGTGCCAGCAGTACCTATGACAGGGTACTGTTCTTC.

The chain joins TRBV2 to TRBJ1-2, with no clear D. Between the trimmed V and J ends, which lost 1 base and 4 bases, there was a span of 7 bases. The germline V gene encodes CDR1 SNHLY and CDR2 FYNNEI. The CDR3 is 13 residues long. In DNA form, the CDR3 reads TGTGCCAGCAGTGAAGTGGCAGCCTATGGCTACACCTTC. It codes for CASSEVAAYGYTF.

In this sample, this clonotype turned up a few times. V is TRBV7-2 and J is TRBJ2-7; TRBD2 agrees at 12 bases. V shed 4 bases and J 3 bases; nucleotides not matched to a gene: 4. The CDR3 runs 15 residues. The germline gives CDR1 SGHTA, CDR2 FQGNSA. The chain's CDR3 is CASSSGLAGHYEQYF. Written as DNA, the CDR3 is TGTGCCAGCAGCTCAGGACTAGCGGGGCACTACGAGCAGTACTTC.

This sequence joins TRBV4-3 and TRBJ1-5; D gene unclear. Germline V gene sequence: CDR1 LGHNA, CDR2 YSLEER. Trimming pared 0 bases from V and 1 base from J, leaving 7 bases between. The length of the CDR3 is 15 residues. CDR3 in DNA: TGCGCCAGCAGCCAAGATGCGGCGAGCAATCAGCCCCAGCATTTT. As protein: CASSQDAASNQPQHF.

This clonotype was observed many times. The rearrangement uses TRBV7-2 and TRBJ1-3; D not resolved. CDR1 is SGHTA and CDR2 is FQGNSA in the germline V gene. This CDR3 comprises 15 residues. V shed 5 bases and J shed 4 bases, with 15 bases lying between them. The CDR3 reads CASSRDISRGNTIYF. In nucleotides, the CDR3 is TGTGCCAGCAGCCGCGACATTTCTCGAGGAAACACCATATATTTT.